The rows below give T cell receptor beta chains drawn from one sample of a study of T cell responses to AZD1222 COVID-19 vaccine. The table came from immunoSEQ multiplex PCR; TCRdb's copy has only in-frame clones and leaves some out. The sample has approximately 94,000 clones, roughly 89% seen once. Source: peripheral blood, taken on day 0 of AZD1222 vaccination. The receptors were gathered from an adult in good health. The CDR3 runs from the conserved cysteine through the conserved F or W. D genes are given only for firm matches. A clone size is listed for some rows: how often the clone was seen (once, few, many), or a class if it is expanded.

>.|.|TRBV18|TRBJ1-1
TGTGCCAGCTCGAACAGGGTGAAGAACACTGAAGCTTTCTTT
CASSNRVKNTEAFF
>.|.|TRBV7-2|TRBJ2-3
TGTGCCAGCAGCCCACTCCCCGGAGGGGTAGCGCAGTATTTT
CASSPLPGGVAQYF
>TRBD1|.|TRBV12-3/TRBV12-4|TRBJ1-1
TGTGCCAGCAGGTTGACAGGGGGCACTGAAGCTTTCTTT
CASRLTGGTEAFF
>.|.|TRBV28|TRBJ1-4
TGTGCCAGCAGGGAAGGCTCCAATGAAAAACTGTTTTTT
CASREGSNEKLFF
>.|.|TRBV21-1|TRBJ1-5
TGTGCCAGATCTAACAGATCCGACGGCAATCAGCCCCAGCATTTT
CARSNRSDGNQPQHF
>.|.|TRBV12-5|TRBJ1-1
TGTGCTAGTGGTTTGGGAGGGATCGGCGCTGAAGCTTTCTTT
CASGLGGIGAEAFF
>.|.|TRBV5-3|TRBJ2-2
TGTGCCAGAAGCTTGGAGCAGGGGTCTCAGACCGGGGAGCTGTTTTTT
CARSLEQGSQTGELFF
>.|.|TRBV28|TRBJ2-2
TGTGCCAGCAGTCCCCGGACAGTTTTAACCGGGGAGCTGTTTTTT
CASSPRTVLTGELFF
>TRBD1|.|TRBV7-6|TRBJ1-1
TGTGCCAGCAGCTTAGCGACAGGGGGCTACACTGAAGCTTTCTTT
CASSLATGGYTEAFF
>TRBD1|.|TRBV19|TRBJ2-7
TGTGCCAGTAGTCCTCGGGACAGGGGCTACGAGCAGTACTTC
CASSPRDRGYEQYF
>.|once|TRBV5-5|TRBJ1-2
TGTGCCAGCAGCTTGGAGGCACCACCAAGGTACACCTTC
CASSLEAPPRYTF
>TRBD1|.|TRBV6-1|TRBJ1-5
TGTGCCAGCAGTGGACATGAGGCAGGGGGAAATCAGCCCCAGCATTTT
CASSGHEAGGNQPQHF
>.|.|TRBV9|TRBJ1-1
TGTGCCAGCAGCGTGAACAGCCAGGCTACTGAAGCTTTCTTT
CASSVNSQATEAFF
>.|.|TRBV19|TRBJ1-5
TGTGCCAGTAGCCCCACCTACAATCAGCCCCAGCATTTT
CASSPTYNQPQHF
>.|.|TRBV12-3/TRBV12-4|TRBJ1-2
TGTGCCAGCAGTTTCCCGGCGGGCTATGGCTACACCTTC
CASSFPAGYGYTF
>.|.|TRBV7-2|TRBJ2-5
TGTGCCAGCAGCTCTACCCAAGAGACCCAGTACTTC
CASSSTQETQYF
>.|.|TRBV10-3|TRBJ2-2
TGTGCCATCAATCCAGGGAGTGGGACCGGGGAGCTGTTTTTT
CAINPGSGTGELFF
>.|.|TRBV6-6|TRBJ1-2
TGTGCCAGCAGTTCGGGCGGCGACTATGGCTACACCTTC
CASSSGGDYGYTF
>TRBD2|.|TRBV7-2|TRBJ2-1
TGTGCCAGCAGCTTAGCCGGGCCTAGCGGGAGAGGAGCCTACAATGAGCAGTTCTTC
CASSLAGPSGRGAYNEQFF
>.|once|TRBV27|TRBJ2-7
TGTGCCAGCAGTCGCATACCCGCCTACGAGCAGTACTTC
CASSRIPAYEQYF